One sample yielded the 8 T cell receptor beta chains listed below, sequenced in a study of PD-1 blockade in classical Hodgkin lymphoma. All patients relapsed after autologous stem cell transplantation, and brentuximab vedotin exposure varied. Some clones are missing from TCRdb's copy, which holds only in-frame ones; the method was immunoSEQ multiplex PCR. The sample consists of tens of thousands of clones, around 89% of them appearing once. Sequenced material: peripheral blood mononuclear cells (PBMCs), taken at baseline. These receptors all come from a human donor with classical Hodgkin lymphoma.

V usage is TRBV14 and J usage is TRBJ2-3, with D uncertain. Trimming took off 4 bases at V and 0 bases at J, with 8 bases between the two ends. Looked up from germline, CDR1 is SGHDN and CDR2 is FVKESK. The CDR3 length is 14 residues. For the CDR3, the DNA is TGTGCCAGCAGCCCTCGACCAAGCACAGATACGCAGTATTTT. It encodes CASSPRPSTDTQYF.

This chain uses TRBV7-8 with TRBJ2-2; unclear D gene. Trimming took off 6 bases at V and 3 bases at J, with 14 bases between the two ends. The CDR3 covers 15 residues. CDR1 and CDR2 (germline): SGHVS, FQNEAQ. The CDR3 sequence is CASSRTWSDTGELFF. As DNA, the CDR3 is TGTGCCAGCAGTAGGACCTGGTCCGACACCGGGGAGCTGTTTTTT. Together with reference TRBV7-8 and TRBJ2-2, the CDR3 gives the full variable domain: GAGVSQSPRYKVAKRGQDVALRCDPISGHVSLFWYQQALGQGPEFLTYFQNEAQLDKSGLPSDRFFAERPEGSVSTLKIQRTQQEDSAVYLCASSRTWSDTGELFFGEGSRLTVL.

The chain is built from TRBV5-6 and TRBJ1-5; D perhaps matches TRBD1 (5 bases). Germline V lookup: CDR1 SGHDT, CDR2 YYEEEE. The CDR3 is 15 residues long. Trimming took off 4 bases at V and 1 base at J, with 12 bases between the two ends. The CDR3, as DNA: TGTGCCAGCAGCCTGGGACTGACAAGCAATCAGCCCCAGCATTTT. Its translation: CASSLGLTSNQPQHF.

V and J are TRBV9 and TRBJ1-4; D possibly corresponds to TRBD1 (5 bases). V lost 4 bases, J lost 0 bases, and 13 bases lay in between. The germline CDR1 and CDR2 sequences are SGDLS and YYNGEE. The CDR3 runs 16 residues. In nucleotides, the CDR3 is TGTGCCAGCAGCCGAGTCTCGGGGGCAACTAATGAAAAACTGTTTTTT. Protein: CASSRVSGATNEKLFF.

The J gene is TRBJ2-1, the V gene TRBV2, with D possibly called TRBD1 or TRBD2 (5 bases each). Germline V CDR1 and CDR2: SNHLY, FYNNEI. Trimming shortened V by 0 bases and J by 8 bases, and 8 bases separated the two germline ends. The CDR3 is made up of 13 amino acids. CDR3 region: CASSEALGDEQFF. The CDR3 DNA sequence: TGTGCCAGCAGTGAAGCTTTGGGGGATGAGCAGTTCTTC.

J is TRBJ1-1 and V is TRBV30; D possibly corresponds to TRBD1 (6 bases). Per germline, CDR1 GTSNPN and CDR2 SVGIG (reference sequence). The germline V and J ends were trimmed by 5 bases and 8 bases, with 15 bases remaining between them. There are 12 residues in the CDR3. The DNA of the CDR3 is TGTGCCTGGGGGGAACAGGGCCCCGAAGCTTTCTTT. It yields the protein CAWGEQGPEAFF.

The chain carries TRBV28 and TRBJ1-5, with D tentatively TRBD1 (5 bases). Between the trimmed V and J ends, which lost 3 bases and 3 bases, there was a span of 15 bases. CDR1 and CDR2 from the germline V gene are MDHEN and SYDVKM. The CDR3 is 16 amino acids. The CDR3 sequence is CASSLATVGNNQPQHF. The CDR3 DNA reads TGTGCCAGCAGTTTGGCGACAGTTGGGAACAATCAGCCCCAGCATTTT.

This clone is a singleton in its sample. This sequence joins TRBV9 and TRBJ2-2; 14 bases match TRBD2. Germline V lookup: CDR1 SGDLS, CDR2 YYNGEE. Trimming cost V 4 bases and J 3 bases; bases outside gene matches: 14. The CDR3 is 20 residues long. CDR3 region: CASSYLPGGTSGGDTGELFF. CDR3 nucleotide sequence: TGTGCCAGCAGCTACCTCCCAGGGGGGACTAGCGGGGGTGACACCGGGGAGCTGTTTTTT.